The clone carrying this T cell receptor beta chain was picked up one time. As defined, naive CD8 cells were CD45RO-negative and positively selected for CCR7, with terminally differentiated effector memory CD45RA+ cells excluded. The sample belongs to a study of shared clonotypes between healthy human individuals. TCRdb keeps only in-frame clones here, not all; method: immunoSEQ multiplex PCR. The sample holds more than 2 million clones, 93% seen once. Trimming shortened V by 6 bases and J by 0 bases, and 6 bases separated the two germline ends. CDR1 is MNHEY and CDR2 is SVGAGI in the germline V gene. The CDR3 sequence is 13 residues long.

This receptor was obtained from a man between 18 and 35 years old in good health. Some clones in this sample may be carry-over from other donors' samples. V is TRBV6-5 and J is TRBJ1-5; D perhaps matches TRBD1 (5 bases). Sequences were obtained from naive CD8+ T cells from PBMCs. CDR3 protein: CASSRDSNQPQHF. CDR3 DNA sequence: TGTGCCAGCAGCAGGGATAGCAATCAGCCCCAGCATTTT.